This TCR beta chain is drawn from a study of shared clonotypes between healthy human individuals. Overall study results and limits: Rarefaction exposed incomplete sorted-subset sequencing despite large depth. What limited the represented genetic and exposure-history diversity was the small number of donors.

Each cell subset's genomic DNA was divided evenly among several immunoSEQ plates. Authors' analysis steps: With immunoSEQ giving junction-only sequences and no quality scores, filtering differed. The repertoire was sequenced with immunoSEQ multiplex PCR; TCRdb's copy has only in-frame clones and lacks some. V, J and clone size derive from that table, while D and trimming were established from the DNA sequence. The profile shows approximately 1,500,000 clones, about 96% of them singletons. A word on this clone: The antigen remains undetermined. An end of the junction does not agree with germline; a read error may underlie this.

Germline CDR1 and CDR2: SNHLY and FYNNEI. The CDR3 extends over 12 amino acids. The sequence was obtained from a man younger than 40 in good health. The sequencing input was naive CD4+ T cells sorted from blood. Regarding subset: CD45RA+ positively selected. This rearrangement joins TRBV2 to TRBJ2-1; TRBD1 aligns across 7 bases. CDR3 amino acids: CAGRQGMDEQFF. CDR3 coding DNA: TGTGCCGGCAGACAGGGAATGGATGAGCAGTTCTTC.